These 2 T cell receptor beta chains share one sample of origin, sequenced in a study of OX40 agonist ivuxolimab in advanced cancers. Only in-frame clones appear in the TCRdb table, and some are missing; sequencing was by immunoSEQ multiplex PCR. The sample records some 34,000 clones, around nine tenths being singletons. The sequenced sample was CD4+ or CD8+ T cells sorted from blood, obtained in a trial of the OX40 agonist ivuxolimab. Receptors originate from an adult with an advanced solid tumor such as melanoma, head and neck, liver or kidney cancer.

This clone is a singleton in its sample. The rearrangement links TRBV9 to TRBJ1-4, with 10 bases identical to TRBD1. Per the germline V gene, CDR1 is SGDLS and CDR2 is YYNGEE. The CDR3 runs 15 residues. Unmatched junction bases numbered 5, after V lost 3 bases and J lost 6 bases. The CDR3 nucleotides read TGTGCCAGCAGCGGGGACGGGACAGGGGATGAAAAACTGTTTTTT. Translating gives CASSGDGTGDEKLFF. Using reference TRBV9 and TRBJ1-4 for the parts outside the CDR3, the full variable domain is DSGVTQTPKHLITATGQRVTLRCSPRSGDLSVYWYQQSLDQGLQFLIQYYNGEERAKGNILERFSAQQFPDLHSELNLSSLELGDSALYFCASSGDGTGDEKLFFGSGTQLSVL.

The rearrangement uses TRBV6-4 and TRBJ1-5; D is uncertain. Germline V gene data show CDR1 as MRHNA and CDR2 as SNTAGT. This CDR3 spans 17 amino acids. The germline V and J ends were trimmed by 0 bases and 1 base, with 13 bases remaining between them. The CDR3 here is CASSDSVRQVSNQPQHF. As DNA, the CDR3 is TGTGCCAGCAGTGACTCAGTAAGGCAGGTAAGCAATCAGCCCCAGCATTTT.